This T cell receptor (beta chain) was recorded in a study of blood T cell repertoires in COVID-19. As for the study in general: Sources were T cells, B-cell-depleted T cells, or PBMCs; the material itself was cDNA or gDNA.

The germline V gene encodes CDR1 MNHEY and CDR2 SVGAGI. V shed 4 bases and J 1 base; nucleotides not matched to a gene: 4. CDR3 length: 14 amino acids. In the original analysis: Amplification of reference gene primers was used by the study to estimate nucleated cell counts. The data were produced by immunoSEQ multiplex PCR, yet TCRdb's version contains in-frame clones alone and is incomplete. V, J and clone size are those of that table, while D and trimming were read from the DNA. The sample includes some 97,000 clones, 70% to 90% of them seen just once. The J gene is TRBJ2-7, the V gene TRBV6-5; 7 bases are shared with TRBD1. The sample was PBMCs or T cells enriched from blood (not recorded which). This TCR derives from a woman between 50 and 59 years old who had recovered from COVID-19. The chain's CDR3 is CASSLRTGSYEQYF. In nucleotides, the CDR3 is TGTGCCAGCAGTTTAAGGACAGGATCCTACGAGCAGTACTTC.